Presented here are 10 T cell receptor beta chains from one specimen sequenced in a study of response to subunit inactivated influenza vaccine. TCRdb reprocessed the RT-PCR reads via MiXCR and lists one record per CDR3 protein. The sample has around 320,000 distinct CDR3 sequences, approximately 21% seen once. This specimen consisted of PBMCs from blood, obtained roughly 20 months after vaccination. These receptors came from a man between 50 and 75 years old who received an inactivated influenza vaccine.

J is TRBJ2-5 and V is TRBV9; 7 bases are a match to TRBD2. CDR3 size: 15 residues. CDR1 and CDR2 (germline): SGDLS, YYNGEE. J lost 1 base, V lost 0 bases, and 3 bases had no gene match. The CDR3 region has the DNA TGTGCCAGCAGCGTAGCGGGGGGTCGCCAAGAGACCCAGTACTTC. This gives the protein CASSVAGGRQETQYF.

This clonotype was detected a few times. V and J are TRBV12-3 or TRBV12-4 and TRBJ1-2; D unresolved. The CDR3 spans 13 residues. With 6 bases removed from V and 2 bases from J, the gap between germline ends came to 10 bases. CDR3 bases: TGTGCCAGCAGCCAAGACCGGAACTATGGCTACACCTTC. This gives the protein CASSQDRNYGYTF.

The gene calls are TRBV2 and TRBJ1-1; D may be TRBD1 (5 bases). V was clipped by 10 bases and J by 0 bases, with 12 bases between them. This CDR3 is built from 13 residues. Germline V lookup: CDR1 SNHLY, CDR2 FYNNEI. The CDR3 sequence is CATHDRLNTEAFF. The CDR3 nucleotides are TGTGCCACTCACGACAGATTGAACACTGAAGCTTTCTTT.

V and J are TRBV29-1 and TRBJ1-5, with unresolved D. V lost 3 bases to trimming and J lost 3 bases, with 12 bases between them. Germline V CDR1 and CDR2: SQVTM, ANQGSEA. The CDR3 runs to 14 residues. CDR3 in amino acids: CSVDRRRFNQPQHF. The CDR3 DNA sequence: TGCAGCGTTGATAGGCGCAGGTTCAATCAGCCCCAGCATTTT.

In DNA, the CDR3 is TGTGCCAGCAGCGTAGTGGGACTAGCTATTGTTGAGACCCAGTACTTC. Translating gives CASSVVGLAIVETQYF. The chain carries TRBV7-8 and TRBJ2-5; 9 nucleotides agree with TRBD2. Losses at the gene ends were 5 bases for V and 5 bases for J; bases not matched to a gene: 12. Per germline, CDR1 SGHVS and CDR2 FQNEAQ. The CDR3 extends over 16 amino acids.

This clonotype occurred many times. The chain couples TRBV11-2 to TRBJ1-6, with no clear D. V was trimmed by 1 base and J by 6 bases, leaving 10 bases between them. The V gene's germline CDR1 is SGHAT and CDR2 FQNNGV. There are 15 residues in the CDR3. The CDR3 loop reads CASSLVDWGNSPLHF. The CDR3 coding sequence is TGTGCCAGCAGCTTAGTGGACTGGGGTAATTCACCCCTCCACTTT.

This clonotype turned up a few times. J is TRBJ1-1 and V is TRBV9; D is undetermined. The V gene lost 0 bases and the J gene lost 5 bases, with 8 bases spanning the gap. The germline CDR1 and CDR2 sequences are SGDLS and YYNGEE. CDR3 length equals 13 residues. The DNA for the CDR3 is TGTGCCAGCAGCGTAGTGACTGGGACTGAAGCTTTCTTT. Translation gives CASSVVTGTEAFF.

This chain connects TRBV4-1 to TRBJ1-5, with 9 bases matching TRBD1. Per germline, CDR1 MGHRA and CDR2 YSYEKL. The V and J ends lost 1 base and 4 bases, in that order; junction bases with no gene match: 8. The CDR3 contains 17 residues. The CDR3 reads CASSQGQQGARNQPQHF. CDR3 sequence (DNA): TGCGCCAGCAGCCAAGGCCAACAGGGGGCGCGGAATCAGCCCCAGCATTTT.

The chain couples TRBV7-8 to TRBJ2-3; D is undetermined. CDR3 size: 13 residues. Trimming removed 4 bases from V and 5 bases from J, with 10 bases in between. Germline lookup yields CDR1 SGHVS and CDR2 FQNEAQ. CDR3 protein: CASSSQVGDTQYF. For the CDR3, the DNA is TGTGCCAGCAGCTCCCAGGTGGGAGATACGCAGTATTTT.

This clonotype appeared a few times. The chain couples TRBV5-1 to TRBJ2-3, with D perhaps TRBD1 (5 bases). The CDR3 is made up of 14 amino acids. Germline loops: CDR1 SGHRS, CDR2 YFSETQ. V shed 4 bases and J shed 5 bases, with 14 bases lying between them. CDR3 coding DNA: TGCGCCAGCAGCGCCGGCCAGGGAATAGATACGCAGTATTTT. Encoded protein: CASSAGQGIDTQYF.